The 27 T cell receptor beta chains below come from one sample, sequenced in a study of shared clonotypes between healthy human individuals. Repertoires were generated with immunoSEQ multiplex PCR, while TCRdb's copy carries only in-frame clones and drops some. The sample includes roughly 1,100,000 clones, approximately 70% of them seen just once. The sample consisted of memory CD4+ T cells sorted from blood. Subset here: CD45RA-negative fraction. All receptors derive from a man younger than 30 in good health.

The gene calls are TRBV20-1 and TRBJ2-7; D gene uncertain. CDR1 and CDR2 (germline): DFQATT, SNEGSKA (reference sequence). V was clipped by 1 base and J by 8 bases, with 6 bases between them. The CDR3 contains 10 residues. The DNA of the CDR3 is TGCAGTGCTAGAGTTTTAAAGCAGTACTTC. Encoded protein: CSARVLKQYF.

The chain combines TRBV6-6 with TRBJ1-2, with 8 bases lining up with TRBD1. Germline V gene lookup returns CDR1 MNHNY and CDR2 SVGAGI (reference sequence). This CDR3 comprises 14 residues. V lost 0 bases, J lost 10 bases, and 7 bases stayed unmatched. The CDR3 DNA sequence: TGTGCCAGCAGTTACTCCGAAGGACAGGGCGTCTACACCTTC. It yields the protein CASSYSEGQGVYTF.

To note about this clone: Other DNA sequences from this sample encode an identical CDR3 as well. The chain uses TRBV6-1 and TRBJ1-2; tentative D call: TRBD1 (5 bases). Per the germline V gene, CDR1 is MNHNS and CDR2 is SASEGT. This CDR3 region has 14 residues. V lost 1 base and J 4 bases, leaving 10 bases between the germline ends. CDR3 coding DNA: TGTGCCAGCAGTGAAGGTGAGGGGAGCTATGGCTACACCTTC. The encoded protein is CASSEGEGSYGYTF.

This clone was recorded a few times. The chain joins TRBV28 to TRBJ1-2, with no clear D. Germline lookup yields CDR1 MDHEN and CDR2 SYDVKM. V dropped 6 bases and J dropped 5 bases, with 7 bases sitting between them. The CDR3 totals 11 residues. The CDR3 reads CASRTAYGYTF. In nucleotides, the CDR3 is TGTGCCAGCAGAACAGCTTATGGCTACACCTTC.

Notes on this clone: Additional DNA sequences in this sample encode the identical CDR3. This chain joins TRBV18 and TRBJ2-7; 11 positions agree with TRBD2. CDR3 length: 16 residues. J was trimmed by 1 base and V by 4 bases; bases with no gene match: 6. Germline V gene data show CDR1 as KGHSH and CDR2 as LQKENI. The CDR3 DNA sequence: TGTGCCAGCTCACGGTCCGGGACTAGCGGTTCCTACGAGCAGTACTTC. Amino acids: CASSRSGTSGSYEQYF.

The chain uses TRBV6-4 and TRBJ2-2; D call uncertain. The CDR3 covers 12 residues. Germline V gene lookup returns CDR1 MRHNA and CDR2 SNTAGT. V was shortened by 2 bases and J by 7 bases, with 5 bases between the two germline ends. CDR3: CASSDEFGELFF. In nucleotides, the CDR3 is TGTGCCAGCAGTGACGAGTTCGGGGAGCTGTTTTTT.

V and J are TRBV6-6 and TRBJ2-2; TRBD2 matches at 12 bases. This CDR3 is 16 amino acids long. The germline V gene encodes CDR1 MNHNY and CDR2 SVGAGI (reference sequence). J gave up 5 bases and V 5 bases, and 6 bases lay outside the gene matches. The CDR3 loop reads CASSPPSGRGTGELFF. The CDR3 nucleotides read TGTGCCAGCAGTCCTCCTAGCGGGAGGGGAACCGGGGAGCTGTTTTTT.

The J gene is TRBJ1-4, the V gene TRBV9; the match to TRBD1 covers 8 bases. J gave up 8 bases and V 2 bases, and 5 bases lay outside the gene matches. Germline CDR1 SGDLS, CDR2 YYNGEE. The CDR3 runs to 14 residues. The CDR3 spells CASSVGTGEEKLFF. The CDR3 DNA sequence: TGTGCCAGCAGCGTCGGGACAGGCGAAGAAAAACTGTTTTTT.

V usage is TRBV10-1 and J usage is TRBJ2-3; D ambiguous. With 6 bases removed from V and 6 bases from J, the gap between germline ends came to 13 bases. This CDR3 spans 13 amino acids. CDR1 is WNHNN, CDR2 SYGVQD, per germline (reference sequence). The CDR3 DNA follows: TGCGCCAGCAGGAGCCACCTCGGGGATACGCAGTATTTT. It specifies CASRSHLGDTQYF.

This clone has more than one count but fewer than ten. The chain employs TRBV18 and TRBJ1-6, with 9 bases identical to TRBD1. Germline V gene data show CDR1 as KGHSH and CDR2 as LQKENI. Trimming took 3 bases from V and 5 from J; bases not matched to a gene: 8. CDR3 length: 17 residues. The CDR3 reads CASSPGDRVLNNSPLHF. Here the CDR3 DNA reads TGTGCCAGCTCACCGGGGGACAGGGTACTTAATAATTCACCCCTCCACTTT.

This clone was seen repeatedly, ten times or more. CDR3 sequence (DNA): TGTGCCAGCAGTTTAACAAGGTCTGGGGCCAACGTCCTGACTTTC. Translated, it gives CASSLTRSGANVLTF. V and J are TRBV28 and TRBJ2-6; unclear D gene. CDR3 length equals 15 residues. The V end was cut by 2 bases, the J end by 1 base, with 6 bases between. Looked up from germline, CDR1 is MDHEN and CDR2 is SYDVKM.

The V gene is TRBV6-5, the J gene TRBJ2-2; D perhaps matches TRBD2 (6 bases). Germline loops: CDR1 MNHEY, CDR2 SVGAGI. Trimming shortened V by 7 bases and J by 5 bases, and 17 bases separated the two germline ends. CDR3 length: 15 residues. CDR3 nucleotides: TGTGCCAGCAACGTCAAGGGCCGGGGGACCGGGGAGCTGTTTTTT. The encoded protein is CASNVKGRGTGELFF.

A few counts support this clone. V is TRBV5-1 and J is TRBJ2-1; the match to TRBD2 covers 9 bases. The CDR3 has 14 residues. J gave up 6 bases and V 4 bases, and 5 bases lay outside the gene matches. Germline lookup yields CDR1 SGHRS and CDR2 YFSETQ. In DNA, the CDR3 is TGCGCCAGCAGCCCGAGACTAGCGGCCAATGAGCAGTTCTTC. This translates into CASSPRLAANEQFF.

This chain connects TRBV15 to TRBJ2-3, with 8 bases that match TRBD2. J lost 2 bases, V lost 0 bases, and 10 bases had no gene match. The CDR3 has 18 residues. Looked up from germline, CDR1 is LNHNV and CDR2 is YYDKDF (reference sequence). CDR3 sequence: CATSRDGLAGIHTDTQYF. CDR3 DNA: TGTGCCACCAGCAGAGACGGCCTAGCGGGTATCCACACAGATACGCAGTATTTT.

The chain is built from TRBV10-3 and TRBJ2-1; 9 bases map to TRBD2. The CDR3 runs 15 residues. V trimming: 0 bases; J trimming: 7 bases; junction bases outside the gene matches: 4. Germline CDR1 ENHRY, CDR2 SYGVKD. CDR3 residues: CAISESRAGGNEQFF. The DNA of the CDR3 is TGTGCCATCAGTGAGTCGAGAGCGGGGGGTAATGAGCAGTTCTTC.

The rearrangement uses TRBV10-3 and TRBJ2-1; 8 bases are shared with TRBD1. After removal of 8 bases from V and 9 bases from J, the junction contained 9 bases not matched to a gene. The germline gives CDR1 ENHRY, CDR2 SYGVKD. This CDR3 has 13 amino acids. Written as DNA, the CDR3 is TGTGCCATCGTTCGGGACAGGTCCGGTGAGCAGTTCTTC. Translating it yields CAIVRDRSGEQFF.

The chain couples TRBV11-2 to TRBJ2-5; D call uncertain. The CDR3 sequence is 14 residues long. Deletions cut 0 bases from V and 2 bases from J, with 7 bases between. The V gene's germline CDR1 is SGHAT and CDR2 FQNNGV. In DNA form, the CDR3 reads TGTGCCAGCAGCTTAGATGGTGTTCAAGAGACCCAGTACTTC. It codes for CASSLDGVQETQYF.

In this sample, this clone turned up once. This chain joins TRBV7-2 and TRBJ1-6, with a weak D call TRBD1 (6 bases). Between the trimmed V and J ends, which lost 5 bases and 5 bases, there was a span of 13 bases. Germline-derived CDR1 and CDR2 are SGHTA and FQGNSA. The CDR3 is 15 amino acids. Written as DNA, the CDR3 is TGTGCCAGCAGCGACGGGACAATTCATAATTCACCCCTCCACTTT. The encoded protein is CASSDGTIHNSPLHF.

In its sample, this clone was seen many times. This chain connects TRBV5-6 to TRBJ2-1; 14 nucleotides agree with TRBD2. Germline lookup yields CDR1 SGHDT and CDR2 YYEEEE. This CDR3 region has 16 residues. The V segment lost 3 bases and the J segment 9 bases; nucleotides outside the gene matches: 8. The CDR3: CASSSRVTSGRAEQFF. The CDR3 DNA sequence: TGTGCCAGCAGCTCACGAGTGACTAGCGGGAGGGCTGAGCAGTTCTTC.

This chain connects TRBV7-3 to TRBJ2-5; D assignment may be TRBD1 or TRBD2 (5 bases each). The CDR3 totals 15 residues. Per germline, CDR1 SGHTA and CDR2 FQGTGA. Trimming left V 6 bases short and J 4 bases short, with 18 bases between. This CDR3 reads CASSRIGGVGETQYF. CDR3 nucleotides: TGTGCCAGCAGTCGAATTGGGGGTGTGGGAGAGACCCAGTACTTC.

This clone was seen more than once but under ten times. A much more abundant neighbour one base away suggests this may be a read error. Different DNA sequences within this sample yield the same CDR3. The J gene is TRBJ2-3, the V gene TRBV7-9, with D unresolved. The V gene lost 3 bases and the J gene lost 4 bases, with 2 bases spanning the gap. CDR1 and CDR2 from the germline V gene are SEHNR and FQNEAQ (reference sequence). The CDR3 has 11 residues. The CDR3 region has the DNA TGTGCCAGCAGCTTTTCAGATACGCAGTATTTT. Encoded protein: CASSFSDTQYF.

V and J are TRBV5-1 and TRBJ2-3, with D tentatively TRBD1 (5 bases). The CDR3 is made up of 15 amino acids. V was shortened by 2 bases and J by 4 bases, with 14 bases between the two germline ends. Germline CDR1 and CDR2: SGHRS and YFSETQ. DNA of the CDR3: TGCGCCAGCAGCTTACAGGCAGGAGCAGCAGATACGCAGTATTTT. Translating gives CASSLQAGAADTQYF.

The chain couples TRBV2 to TRBJ2-1; a weak D match, TRBD2 (6 bases). The germline V and J ends were trimmed by 7 bases and 0 bases, with 13 bases remaining between them. Germline-derived CDR1 and CDR2 are SNHLY and FYNNEI. The CDR3 loop spans 15 amino acids. CDR3 region: CASIFRDFSYNEQFF. CDR3 bases: TGTGCCAGCATTTTCCGGGACTTCTCCTACAATGAGCAGTTCTTC.

V gene TRBV5-1 combines with J gene TRBJ2-7; 10 nucleotides match TRBD2. Germline V lookup: CDR1 SGHRS, CDR2 YFSETQ. The J segment lost 4 bases and the V segment lost 8 bases, leaving 9 bases of the junction unmatched. This CDR3 comprises 14 residues. The CDR3 DNA reads TGCGCCAGGAATAGCGGGGGGATCATATACGAGCAGTACTTC. This sequence encodes CARNSGGIIYEQYF. Together with reference TRBV5-1 and TRBJ2-7, the CDR3 gives the full variable domain: KAGVTQTPRYLIKTRGQQVTLSCSPISGHRSVSWYQQTPGQGLQFLFEYFSETQRNKGNFPGRFSGRQFSNSRSEMNVSTLELGDSALYLCARNSGGIIYEQYFGPGTRLTVT.

This clone was detected once. The J gene is TRBJ1-4, the V gene TRBV2; no reliable D call. The germline CDR1 and CDR2 sequences are SNHLY and FYNNEI. The CDR3 has 14 residues. Trimming took off 4 bases at V and 0 bases at J, with 6 bases between the two ends. The CDR3 region is CASSARTTNEKLFF. DNA for the CDR3: TGTGCCAGCAGTGCCAGGACAACTAATGAAAAACTGTTTTTT. The whole variable domain, filled in from reference TRBV2 and TRBJ1-4, reads EPEVTQTPSHQVTQMGQEVILRCVPISNHLYFYWYRQILGQKVEFLVSFYNNEISEKSEIFDDQFSVERPDGSNFTLKIRSTKLEDSAMYFCASSARTTNEKLFFGSGTQLSVL.

The V gene is TRBV5-1, the J gene TRBJ2-1; TRBD2 aligns across 8 bases. The V gene's germline CDR1 is SGHRS and CDR2 YFSETQ. The CDR3 is 15 residues long. V shed 0 bases and J 8 bases; nucleotides not matched to a gene: 7. The CDR3 nucleotides read TGCGCCAGCAGCTTGGATAGCGGGGTGGGGGATGAGCAGTTCTTC. It translates to CASSLDSGVGDEQFF.

CDR3 DNA: TGCGCCAGCAGCTATGAGAGCTCGGGCAGTTTCATGAACACTGAAGCTTTCTTT. Translating gives CASSYESSGSFMNTEAFF. The V and J genes are TRBV5-1 and TRBJ1-1; D not resolved. There are 18 residues in the CDR3. V was shortened by 3 bases and J by 0 bases, with 21 bases between the two germline ends. Germline V CDR1 and CDR2: SGHRS, YFSETQ.